A selection of T cell receptor beta chains follows, all from one sample in a study of blood T cell repertoires in COVID-19. Generated by immunoSEQ multiplex PCR, the TCRdb table keeps only in-frame clones and is missing some. The sample has 100,000 to 150,000 clones, approximately 88% seen once. The sequenced material came from peripheral blood. These receptors originate from a woman in her 30s who had recovered from COVID-19. Both conserved end residues are trimmed from each CDR3. Each record gives: CDR3 protein, V gene, D gene. D genes are given only for firm matches.

ASSQTPGLLSDEQF	TRBV4-1	NA
ASSQGSFSTDTQY	TRBV6-5	NA
ASSPVAKNTGELF	TRBV5-6	NA
ASSEGQGETF	TRBV11-2	TRBD1
ASSLGPRGSAGNTIY	TRBV7-3	NA
ASSLNYEQY	TRBV3-1/TRBV3-2	NA
ASSLLLAGSYNEQF	TRBV5-4	TRBD2
ASSHSGGWNIQY	TRBV7-2	TRBD2
ASSEWGQGADEQY	TRBV25-1	TRBD1
ASSVTSGTYNEQF	TRBV7-2	TRBD2
ASGLDFAVSSYNEQF	TRBV12-5	NA
ASSVVGSGGEQY	TRBV9	NA
ASTSGHPRSEQY	TRBV6-5	NA
ASGGRGYYGYT	TRBV5-6	NA
ASGFGQVQH	TRBV12-5	NA
ASSEYGTGVYEQY	TRBV10-1	TRBD1
ASSPSSYNEQF	TRBV5-4	NA
SASSNLGRDRVVGGYT	TRBV20-1	TRBD1
ASSLEGQGAWGYT	TRBV7-8	TRBD1
ASSQVFGPSSYNEQF	TRBV4-1	NA
ASSLARRLAGGNEQF	TRBV7-2	TRBD2
ASSPRAREGAGTDTQY	TRBV9	TRBD2
ASSDRHYGYT	TRBV6-5	TRBD1
ASSLLQGLPQETQY	TRBV5-4	NA
ASSQGQAFSPLH	TRBV18	TRBD1
ASSESLAGGRIAEQY	TRBV10-1	TRBD2
ASSPALDREQPQH	TRBV18	TRBD1
ASSFVGGARYTGELF	TRBV7-2	TRBD2
ASSLRTGETGELF	TRBV7-3	TRBD1
ASSPQGYEQY	TRBV6-6	NA
ASSFTQNTGELF	TRBV7-9	NA
ASSIIQGSAGANVLT	TRBV5-1	TRBD1
ASSLGDKGVTGELF	TRBV5-6	NA
ASSPWTSGNQQF	TRBV3-1/TRBV3-2	TRBD2
ASSIERGTEAF	TRBV19	NA
ASSEARLAGVSEQY	TRBV2	TRBD2
ASKAGTSGRNIQY	TRBV5-4	TRBD2
ASSLSSTQTGYT	TRBV7-9	NA
ASSIRGAIGTEAF	TRBV19	NA
ASRLTGAGNTIY	TRBV6-5	TRBD1
ASSLNASPLH	TRBV27	NA
ASSLGPGDSGNTIY	TRBV4-2	NA
ASSITGVNYGYT	TRBV7-9	TRBD1